This T cell receptor (beta chain) was identified in a study of beta chain features in type 1 diabetes. Whole-study findings and limits: For TCRB rearrangement, an influence of HLA type remained unresolved here. Insertions at VDJ junctions were less frequent in type 1 diabetes patients. These patients also deleted more nucleotides at the same junctions. Shorter TCRB CDR3s, moderately but significantly so, were found in Type 1 diabetes patients in all four CD4+ subsets.

The whole isolated RNA underwent reverse transcription, so sequencing captured expressed TCRB transcripts. This table comes from immunoSEQ multiplex PCR, and its TCRdb copy is limited to in-frame clones, with some not included. The sample has some 160,000 clones; roughly 9% are singletons. Cell sorting via CD45RO/CCR7/CD25/CD127/CD95/CD27 was performed to obtain CD4+ naive, central memory, regulatory and stem cell-like memory cells. For this clone: The antigen is undetermined.

Trimming took 2 bases from V and 5 from J; bases not matched to a gene: 13. The V gene's germline CDR1 is SGHNT and CDR2 YYREEE (reference sequence). CDR3 length: 16 amino acids. The sequenced sample consisted of central memory CD4+ T cells from blood. The sequence came from a woman in her 30s with type 1 diabetes. The chain carries TRBV5-4 and TRBJ2-7; 7 bases are shared with TRBD2. CDR3 amino acids: CASSFPSGINGDEQYF. CDR3 DNA sequence: TGTGCCAGCAGCTTCCCCAGCGGGATCAACGGGGACGAGCAGTACTTC.